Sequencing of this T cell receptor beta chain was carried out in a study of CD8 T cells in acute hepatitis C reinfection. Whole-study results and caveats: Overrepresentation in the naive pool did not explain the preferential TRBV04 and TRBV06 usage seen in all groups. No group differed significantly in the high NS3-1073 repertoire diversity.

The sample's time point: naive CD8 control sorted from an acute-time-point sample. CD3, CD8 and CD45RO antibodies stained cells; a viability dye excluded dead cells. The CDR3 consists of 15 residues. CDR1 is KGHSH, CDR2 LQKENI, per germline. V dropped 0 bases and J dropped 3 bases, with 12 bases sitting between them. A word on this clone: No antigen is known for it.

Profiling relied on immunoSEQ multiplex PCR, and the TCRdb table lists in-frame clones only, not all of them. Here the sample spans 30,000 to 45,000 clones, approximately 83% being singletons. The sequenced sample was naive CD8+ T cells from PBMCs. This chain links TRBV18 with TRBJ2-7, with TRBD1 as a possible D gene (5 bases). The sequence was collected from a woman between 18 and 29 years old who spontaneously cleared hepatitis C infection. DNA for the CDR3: TGTGCCAGCTCACCACCGACAGCCAATTACTACGAGCAGTACTTC. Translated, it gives CASSPPTANYYEQYF. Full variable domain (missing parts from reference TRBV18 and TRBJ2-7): NAGVMQNPRHLVRRRGQEARLRCSPMKGHSHVYWYRQLPEEGLKFMVYLQKENIIDESGMPKERFSAEFPKEGPSILRIQQVVRGDSAAYFCASSPPTANYYEQYFGPGTRLTVT.